The T cell receptor beta chain under discussion was sequenced for a study of blood T cells in healthy people across ages. Study-wide findings and caveats: Long-lived and aged donors differed, with more naive CD4+ cells and higher diversity in the long-lived. Because donor CMV status was unknown, expanded clonotype changes were possibly confounded. A conclusive naive versus antigen-experienced comparison was prevented by the unsorted PBMCs.

A sample-barcoded 5' primer and a J-beta primer mix were used in a second PCR of about 7 to 12 cycles. TCRdb re-analysed the 5' RACE reads in MiXCR, keeping a single row per CDR3 protein. The table records about 1.5 million distinct CDR3 sequences, roughly 43% of them present only once. This clonotype turned up a few times. What it binds is unknown. This TCR came from a woman between 18 and 29 years old in good health. The sequencing input was blood.

CDR3 amino acids: CASSPGTRTNEQFF. For the CDR3, the DNA is TGTGCCAGCAGTCCAGGGACCAGAACCAATGAGCAGTTCTTC. The chain is built from TRBV12-3 or TRBV12-4 and TRBJ2-1; possibly TRBD1 or TRBD2 for D (5 bases each). The CDR3 is 14 amino acids. With 5 bases removed from V and 6 bases from J, the gap between germline ends came to 14 bases.